The sequence of this T cell receptor (beta chain) was determined in a study of T cells in Graves' hyperthyroidism and ophthalmopathy. The source material, RNA transcripts, was used to amplify TCR beta CDR3 regions. First-round RT-PCR with HTBI primers amplified the TCR CDR3 region. One entry per CDR3 protein results from TCRdb running MiXCR on the multiplex PCR reads. The sample records more than 550,000 distinct CDR3 sequences, roughly 20% being singletons. Germline V CDR1 and CDR2: DFQATT, SNEGSKA (reference sequence). This CDR3 has 12 residues. V lost 4 bases, J lost 3 bases, and 10 bases lay in between.

The chain recombines TRBV20-1 with TRBJ2-7, with a possible D match to TRBD2 (6 bases). The specimen sequenced was blood. This TCR was sampled from a woman aged 45-65 years with Graves' hyperthyroidism that later progressed to Graves' ophthalmopathy. CDR3 DNA: TGCAGTGCTAAACGGGAGAACTACGAGCAGTACTTC. Translating it yields CSAKRENYEQYF.